Sequencing of this T cell receptor beta chain was carried out in a study of T cell responses to AZD1222 COVID-19 vaccine. Study-wide points: Spike-specific TCR breadth rose after two AZD1222 doses, and depth rose as well.

Comment on this clone: The antigen is unknown.

CDR1 is SGHDT, CDR2 YYEEEE, per germline. Trimming left V 4 bases short and J 7 bases short, with 30 bases between. This CDR3 contains 19 residues. Assay: immunoSEQ multiplex PCR; the TCRdb copy retains only in-frame clones and omits some. The table includes more than 75,000 clones, about 90% detected once. The sample here was peripheral blood, taken on day 0 of AZD1222 vaccination. The sequence was obtained from an adult in good health. This chain uses TRBV5-6 with TRBJ1-5; D is possibly TRBD1 (5 bases). The CDR3 coding sequence is TGTGCCAGCAGCAAAGCCGAGACGCGGGCCCTCAAACGGGACCAGCCCCAGCATTTT. Amino acid sequence: CASSKAETRALKRDQPQHF.